The rows below give T cell receptor beta chains drawn from one sample of a study of blood T cell repertoires in COVID-19. Repertoires were generated with immunoSEQ multiplex PCR, while TCRdb's copy carries only in-frame clones and drops some. Of 95,000 to 150,000 clones detected, 60% to 85% appear once; the ten largest clones hold approximately 2.5%. The specimen sequenced was peripheral blood. The receptor source for this set is a man in his 70s with acute or convalescent COVID-19. CDR3s include the opening cysteine and the closing phenylalanine or tryptophan. D genes are given only for firm matches. Size tells how often a clone was seen (once, few, many) or the class of an expanded clone, and some rows leave it out.

>.|TRBV4-1|.|TRBJ1-2
TGCGCCAGCAGCCAAGGAGGAAGGGAGGACTATGGCTACACCTTC
CASSQGGREDYGYTF
>.|TRBV6-6|few|TRBJ1-2
TGTGCCAGCATCCCTTCGACAGGATCTAACTATGGCTACACCTTC
CASIPSTGSNYGYTF
>.|TRBV11-3|.|TRBJ1-1
TGTGCCAGCAGCAACCGGGGTCACACTGAAGCTTTCTTT
CASSNRGHTEAFF
>TRBD2|TRBV5-1|.|TRBJ2-1
TGCGCCAGCAGCTCCCTGACTAGCGGGGGATTCAATGAGCAGTTCTTC
CASSSLTSGGFNEQFF
>.|TRBV27|.|TRBJ2-7
TGTGCCAGCAACCCGCGGGGACTTTCCTACGAGCAGTACTTC
CASNPRGLSYEQYF
>TRBD1|TRBV5-1|medium-sized|TRBJ1-1
TGCGCCAGCAGCTTGGCCCGTTCGCCGGGACAGGGGATGAACACTGAAGCTTTCTTT
CASSLARSPGQGMNTEAFF
>.|TRBV6-2/TRBV6-3|.|TRBJ1-1
TGTGCCAGCAGCAAAGTGGGGGGGTTAAGCACTGAAGCTTTCTTT
CASSKVGGLSTEAFF
>.|TRBV13|.|TRBJ1-1
TGTGCCAGCAGCTTACGAGGGGAAGCTTTCTTT
CASSLRGEAFF
>TRBD2|TRBV12-3/TRBV12-4|once|TRBJ2-5
TGTGCCAGCAGAGCGGGGGGGCTTGGGACCCAGTACTTC
CASRAGGLGTQYF
>.|TRBV13|few|TRBJ2-7
TGTGCCAGCAGCTTAAACGTAGTGTACGAGCAGTACTTC
CASSLNVVYEQYF
>.|TRBV10-3|once|TRBJ2-5
TGTGCCATCAGTGAGAATACACGAAAACTACAAGAGACCCAGTACTTC
CAISENTRKLQETQYF
>.|TRBV5-4|.|TRBJ1-6
TGTGCCAGCAGCTTGGGACAGAATTCACCCCTCCACTTT
CASSLGQNSPLHF
>TRBD2|TRBV5-1|.|TRBJ2-5
TGCGCCAGCAGTGCGGGGGGGGGCACACAGACCCAGTACTTC
CASSAGGGTQTQYF
>TRBD2|TRBV5-1|.|TRBJ2-5
TGCGCCAGCAGCCCGGGACTAGCTTTGGAGACCCAGTACTTC
CASSPGLALETQYF
>TRBD1|TRBV7-3|.|TRBJ1-2
TGTGCCAGCAGCTTAAATACAGGGGGCACGGGTGGCTACACCTTC
CASSLNTGGTGGYTF
>TRBD1|TRBV5-1|.|TRBJ1-2
TGCGCCAGCAGCTTGCAGGGACAGGTAGATGGCTACACCTTC
CASSLQGQVDGYTF
>.|TRBV19|.|TRBJ1-4
TGTGCCAGTGACCGGAAGGGTGGGGGCAGGGAAAAACTGTTTTTT
CASDRKGGGREKLFF
>TRBD1|TRBV11-1|.|TRBJ2-1
TGTGCCAGCAGCCAGGACAGGGTCAATGTAAATGAGCAGTTCTTC
CASSQDRVNVNEQFF
>.|TRBV2|many|TRBJ1-1
TGTGCCAGCAGCCCCTTCCAGGCGAACACTGAAGCTTTCTTT
CASSPFQANTEAFF
>.|TRBV4-3|.|TRBJ1-2
TGCGCCAGCAGCCAGCTGAGGACGGGAAATTATGGCTACACCTTC
CASSQLRTGNYGYTF